This TCR beta chain came from a study of chemoradiotherapy in HPV16-positive cancers. CDR1 is SGHRS, CDR2 YFSETQ, per germline. The CDR3 extends over 15 amino acids. Between the trimmed V and J ends, which lost 0 bases and 3 bases, there was a span of 11 bases. Assay used: immunoSEQ multiplex PCR; TCRdb lists only in-frame clones, some missing. The sample carries 4,000 to 6,000 clones, roughly 88% recorded once. The chain links TRBV5-1 to TRBJ2-3; no clear D gene. The origin of this receptor is a human donor with HPV-associated anogenital cancer. Source: tumor tissue, taken from a patient who underwent chemoradiotherapy. In DNA form, the CDR3 reads TGCGCCAGCAGCTTGGAGGCCCCACGGACAGATACGCAGTATTTT. It is translated as CASSLEAPRTDTQYF.